This TCR beta chain was identified during a study of a mutant IDH1 vaccine in newly diagnosed glioma. About the study: Patients in the study were vaccinated eight times, receiving shots in weeks 1, 3, 5, 7, 11, 15, 19 and 23. Vaccines were begun 4-6 weeks after radiotherapy alone, or with temozolomide cycles. Treated patients, averaging about 40 years, were 62.5% male and approximately 38% female. Patients previously underwent radiotherapy, temozolomide, or both, and most underwent both.

This clone was observed a few times. The target antigen is unknown. Some clones are missing from TCRdb's copy, which holds only in-frame ones; the method was immunoSEQ multiplex PCR. The table lists some 42,000 clones, under 80% of them singletons. Indicated time point: week 23, last vaccination. Every vaccination contained 300 ug of the mutant IDH1 20-mer peptide and was paired with topical imiquimod. The CDR3 has 13 residues. V was shortened by 3 bases and J by 6 bases, with 11 bases between the two germline ends. Per the germline V gene, CDR1 is MDHEN and CDR2 is SYDVKM. The chain employs TRBV28 and TRBJ1-2; D may be TRBD1 (5 bases). The sequenced sample was PBMCs, obtained from a glioma patient whose treatment included an IDH1 peptide vaccine. This clonotype originated in a man aged 50-59 years with glioma. The CDR3 DNA is TGTGCCAGCAGTTTTATCGGGGGGGATGGCTACACCTTC. Its translation: CASSFIGGDGYTF.